This TCR beta chain is from a study of blood T cell repertoires in COVID-19. Study information: Acute-phase and convalescent COVID-19 samples originated in the United States, Italy and Spain. Nucleic acid was either cDNA or gDNA, and it came from T cells, B-cell-depleted T cells, or PBMCs.

In the source study's methods: Estimation of nucleated cell counts was performed using reference gene primer amplification. The assay was immunoSEQ multiplex PCR, and TCRdb's table has in-frame clones only and misses some. V and J calls and clone size are copied from that table; D and trimming were computed from the DNA. The table shows 150,000 to 200,000 clones, with approximately 83% occurring only once. The V segment lost 1 base and the J segment 9 bases; nucleotides outside the gene matches: 0. The germline V gene encodes CDR1 SGHAT and CDR2 FQNNGV. The CDR3 runs 14 residues. The rearrangement links TRBV11-2 to TRBJ2-1; 13 bases line up with TRBD2. The sequenced sample consisted of peripheral blood. The clonotype comes from a man aged 55 to 70 with acute or convalescent COVID-19. The CDR3 protein is CASSLGLAGGEQFF. The CDR3 region has the DNA TGTGCCAGCAGCTTAGGACTAGCGGGAGGTGAGCAGTTCTTC.